Given below is one T cell receptor beta chain in context. Its antigen is not known. Germline CDR1 MNHEY, CDR2 SMNVEV (reference sequence). CDR3 length: 16 amino acids. The V end was cut by 2 bases, the J end by 4 bases, with 12 bases between. Investigators divided CD4+ cells into CD45RA+ naive and CD45RA-negative memory subsets. The table came from immunoSEQ multiplex PCR; TCRdb's copy has only in-frame clones and leaves some out. Among over 2 million clones listed, roughly 90% were seen once. This entry comes from a study of shared clonotypes between healthy human individuals. Regarding the study as a whole: Roughly 5% of naive CD4 clonotypes were shared across several donors.

The rearrangement links TRBV27 to TRBJ2-6; D remains unclear. Specimen: naive CD4+ T cells from PBMCs. The subset: CD45RA+ positively selected. The sequence was collected from a man aged 18-30 years in good health. Some clones in this sample may be carry-over from other donors' samples. The CDR3 region has the DNA TGTGCCAGCAGTTTAGTGGGGTGGTACGGGGCCAACGTCCTGACTTTC. Its protein is CASSLVGWYGANVLTF.